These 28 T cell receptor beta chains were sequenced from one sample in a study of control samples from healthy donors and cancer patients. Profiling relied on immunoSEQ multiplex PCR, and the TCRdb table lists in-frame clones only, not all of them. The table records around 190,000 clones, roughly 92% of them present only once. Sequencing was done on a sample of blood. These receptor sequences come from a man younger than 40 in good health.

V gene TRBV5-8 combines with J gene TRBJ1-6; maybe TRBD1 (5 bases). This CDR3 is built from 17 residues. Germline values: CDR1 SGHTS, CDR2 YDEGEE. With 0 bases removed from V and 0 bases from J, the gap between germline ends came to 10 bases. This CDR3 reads CASSLVPGSSYNSPLHF. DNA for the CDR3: TGTGCCAGCAGCTTGGTTCCAGGGAGCTCCTATAATTCACCCCTCCACTTT.

Written as DNA, the CDR3 is TGTGCCAGCACCTATACCTCGACAGGGGGCACTGAAGCTTTCTTT. Protein product: CASTYTSTGGTEAFF. This rearrangement joins TRBV16 to TRBJ1-1, with TRBD1 matching 9 bases. Trimming took 7 bases from V and 4 from J; bases not matched to a gene: 10. The germline V gene has CDR1 KGHSY and CDR2 FQNENV. The CDR3 covers 15 residues.

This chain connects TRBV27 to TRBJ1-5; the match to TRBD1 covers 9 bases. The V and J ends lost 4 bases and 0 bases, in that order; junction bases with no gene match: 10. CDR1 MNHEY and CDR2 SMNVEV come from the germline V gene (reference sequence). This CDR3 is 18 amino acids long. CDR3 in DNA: TGTGCCAGCAGTTCGGGACAGGGTTGGGGTAATAGCAATCAGCCCCAGCATTTT. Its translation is CASSSGQGWGNSNQPQHF.

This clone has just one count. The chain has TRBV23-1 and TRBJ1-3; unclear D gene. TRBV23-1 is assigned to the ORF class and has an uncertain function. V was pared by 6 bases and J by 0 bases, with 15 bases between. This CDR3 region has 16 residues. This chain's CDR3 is CASRRPAMASGNTIYF. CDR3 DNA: TGCGCCAGCAGACGCCCCGCCATGGCCTCTGGAAACACCATATATTTT.

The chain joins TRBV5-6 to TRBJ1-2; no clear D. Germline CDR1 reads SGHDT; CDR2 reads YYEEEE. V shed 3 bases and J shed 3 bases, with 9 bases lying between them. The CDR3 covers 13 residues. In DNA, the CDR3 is TGTGCCAGCAGCTACGGCTCGTACTATGGCTACACCTTC. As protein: CASSYGSYYGYTF.

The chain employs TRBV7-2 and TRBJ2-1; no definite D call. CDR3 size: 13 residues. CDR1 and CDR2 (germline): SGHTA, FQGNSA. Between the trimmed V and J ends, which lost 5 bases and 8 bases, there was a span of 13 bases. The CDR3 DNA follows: TGTGCCAGCAGCCCCCCCTTCGGACATGAGCAGTTCTTC. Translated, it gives CASSPPFGHEQFF.

The CDR3 spells CASSPPGTGYKETQYF. The CDR3 nucleotides are TGCGCCAGCAGCCCTCCCGGGACAGGTTACAAGGAGACCCAGTACTTC. This chain links TRBV5-1 with TRBJ2-5, with 8 nucleotides matching TRBD1. The CDR3 covers 16 residues. V dropped 4 bases and J dropped 5; count of bases not matched to a gene: 13. Germline V gives CDR1 SGHRS, CDR2 YFSETQ.

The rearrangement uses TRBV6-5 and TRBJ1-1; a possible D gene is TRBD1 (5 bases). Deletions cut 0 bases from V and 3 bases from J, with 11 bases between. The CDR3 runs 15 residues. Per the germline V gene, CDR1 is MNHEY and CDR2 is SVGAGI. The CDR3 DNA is TGTGCCAGCAGTTACTCGTGGGGCGCGGACACTGAAGCTTTCTTT. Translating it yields CASSYSWGADTEAFF.

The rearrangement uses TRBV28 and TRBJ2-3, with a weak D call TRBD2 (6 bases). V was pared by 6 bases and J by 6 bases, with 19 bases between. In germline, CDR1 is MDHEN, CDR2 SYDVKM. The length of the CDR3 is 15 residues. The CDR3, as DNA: TGTGCCAGCAGGTTGCGGGCCGGGGGATCCGATACGCAGTATTTT. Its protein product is CASRLRAGGSDTQYF.

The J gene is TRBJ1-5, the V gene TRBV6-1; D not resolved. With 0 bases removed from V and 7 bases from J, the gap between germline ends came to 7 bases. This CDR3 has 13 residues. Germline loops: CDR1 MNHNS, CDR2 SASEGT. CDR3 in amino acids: CASSEASTQPQHF. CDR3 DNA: TGTGCCAGCAGTGAAGCGAGCACGCAGCCCCAGCATTTT.

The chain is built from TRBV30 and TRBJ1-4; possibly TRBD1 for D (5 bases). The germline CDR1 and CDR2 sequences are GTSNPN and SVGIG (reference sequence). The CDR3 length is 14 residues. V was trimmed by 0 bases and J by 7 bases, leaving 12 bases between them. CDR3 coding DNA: TGTGCCTGGAGTGTAGCAGGGAGCGGTGAAAAACTGTTTTTT. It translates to CAWSVAGSGEKLFF.

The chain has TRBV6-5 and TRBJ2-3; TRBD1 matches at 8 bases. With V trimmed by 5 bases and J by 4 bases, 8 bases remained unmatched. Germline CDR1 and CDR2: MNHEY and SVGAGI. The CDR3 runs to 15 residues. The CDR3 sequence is CASSPWTGSSDTQYF. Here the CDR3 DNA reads TGTGCCAGCAGTCCTTGGACAGGGAGCTCAGATACGCAGTATTTT.

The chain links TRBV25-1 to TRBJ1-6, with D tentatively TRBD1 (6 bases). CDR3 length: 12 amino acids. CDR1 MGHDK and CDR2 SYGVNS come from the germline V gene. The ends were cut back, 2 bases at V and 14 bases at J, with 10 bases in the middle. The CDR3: CASSEQGPTLHF. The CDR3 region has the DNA TGTGCCAGCAGTGAACAGGGGCCAACCCTCCACTTT.

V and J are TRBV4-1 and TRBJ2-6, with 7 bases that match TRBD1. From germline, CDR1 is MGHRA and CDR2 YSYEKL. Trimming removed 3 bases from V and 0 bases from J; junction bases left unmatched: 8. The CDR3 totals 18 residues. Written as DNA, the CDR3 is TGCGCCAGCAGCCACTCGGACAGGCCTTTCTCTGGGGCCAACGTCCTGACTTTC. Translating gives CASSHSDRPFSGANVLTF.

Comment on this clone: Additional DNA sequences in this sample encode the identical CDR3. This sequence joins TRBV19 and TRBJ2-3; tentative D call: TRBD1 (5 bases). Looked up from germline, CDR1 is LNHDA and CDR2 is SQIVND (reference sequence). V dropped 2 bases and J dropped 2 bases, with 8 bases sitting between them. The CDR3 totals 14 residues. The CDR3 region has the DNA TGTGCCAGTAGTATAAACAGGAACACAGATACGCAGTATTTT. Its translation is CASSINRNTDTQYF.

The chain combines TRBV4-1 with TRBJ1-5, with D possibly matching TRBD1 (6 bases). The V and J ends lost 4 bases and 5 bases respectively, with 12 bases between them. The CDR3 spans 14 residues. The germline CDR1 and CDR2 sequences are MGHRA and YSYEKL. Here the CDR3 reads CASSPGAGDQPQHF. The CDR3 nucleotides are TGCGCCAGCAGCCCTGGTGCAGGGGATCAGCCCCAGCATTTT.

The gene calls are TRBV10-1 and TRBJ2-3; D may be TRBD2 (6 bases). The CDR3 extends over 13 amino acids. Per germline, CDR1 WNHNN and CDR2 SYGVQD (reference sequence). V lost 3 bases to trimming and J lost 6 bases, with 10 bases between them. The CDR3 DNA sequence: TGCGCCAGCAGTGATCGGAGGGATGATACGCAGTATTTT. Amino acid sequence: CASSDRRDDTQYF.

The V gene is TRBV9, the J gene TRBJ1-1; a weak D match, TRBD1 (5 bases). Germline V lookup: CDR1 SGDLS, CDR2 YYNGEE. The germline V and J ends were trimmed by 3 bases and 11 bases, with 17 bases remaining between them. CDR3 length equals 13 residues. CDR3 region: CASSARQSPPAFF. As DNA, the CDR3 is TGTGCCAGCAGCGCCCGACAGAGTCCCCCGGCTTTCTTT.

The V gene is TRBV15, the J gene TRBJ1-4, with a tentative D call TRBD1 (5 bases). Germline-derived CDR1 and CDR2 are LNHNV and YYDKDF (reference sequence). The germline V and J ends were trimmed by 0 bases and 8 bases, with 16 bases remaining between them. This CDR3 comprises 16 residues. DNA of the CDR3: TGTGCCACCAGCAGAGATCCAGGGACTAAGGGGGAAAAACTGTTTTTT. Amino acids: CATSRDPGTKGEKLFF.

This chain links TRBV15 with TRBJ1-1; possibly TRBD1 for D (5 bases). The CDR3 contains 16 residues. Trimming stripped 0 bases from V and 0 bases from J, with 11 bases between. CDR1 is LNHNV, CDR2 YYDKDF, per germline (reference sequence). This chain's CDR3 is CATSREAGTMNTEAFF. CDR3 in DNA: TGTGCCACCAGCAGAGAAGCAGGGACCATGAACACTGAAGCTTTCTTT.

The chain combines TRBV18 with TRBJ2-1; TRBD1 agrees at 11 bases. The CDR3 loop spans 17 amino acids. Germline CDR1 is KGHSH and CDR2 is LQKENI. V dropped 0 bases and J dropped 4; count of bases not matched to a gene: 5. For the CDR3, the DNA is TGTGCCAGCTCACCACCGGGACAGGGGGTCTATTACAATGAGCAGTTCTTC. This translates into CASSPPGQGVYYNEQFF.

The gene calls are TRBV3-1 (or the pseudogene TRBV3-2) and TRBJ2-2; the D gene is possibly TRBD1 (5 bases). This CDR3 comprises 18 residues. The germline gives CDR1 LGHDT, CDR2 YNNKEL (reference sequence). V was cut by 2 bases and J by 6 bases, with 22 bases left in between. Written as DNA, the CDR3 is TGTGCCAGCAGCCAAAGCCTTCCCTCTCAGGGAAACCCCGGGGAGCTGTTTTTT. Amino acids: CASSQSLPSQGNPGELFF.

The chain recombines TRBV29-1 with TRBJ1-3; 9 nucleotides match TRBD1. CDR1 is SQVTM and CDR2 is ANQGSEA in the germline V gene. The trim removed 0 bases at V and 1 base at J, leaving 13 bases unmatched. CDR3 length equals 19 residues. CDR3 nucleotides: TGCAGCGTTGAAGATCGCCGGACAGGGGAAACTTTTTCTGGAAACACCATATATTTT. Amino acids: CSVEDRRTGETFSGNTIYF.

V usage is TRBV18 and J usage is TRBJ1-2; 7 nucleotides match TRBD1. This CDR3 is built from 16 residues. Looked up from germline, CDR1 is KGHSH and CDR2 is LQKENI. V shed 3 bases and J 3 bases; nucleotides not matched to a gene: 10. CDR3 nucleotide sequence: TGTGCCAGCTCACCGATGCTGACAGGGCAAGACTATGGCTACACCTTC. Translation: CASSPMLTGQDYGYTF.

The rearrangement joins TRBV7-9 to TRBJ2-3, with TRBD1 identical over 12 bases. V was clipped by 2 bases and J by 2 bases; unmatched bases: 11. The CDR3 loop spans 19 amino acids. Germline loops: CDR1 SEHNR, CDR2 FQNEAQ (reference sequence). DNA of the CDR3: TGTGCCAGCAGCTTACTCGCCGGGACAGGGGGCGAAATCACAGATACGCAGTATTTT. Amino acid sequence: CASSLLAGTGGEITDTQYF.

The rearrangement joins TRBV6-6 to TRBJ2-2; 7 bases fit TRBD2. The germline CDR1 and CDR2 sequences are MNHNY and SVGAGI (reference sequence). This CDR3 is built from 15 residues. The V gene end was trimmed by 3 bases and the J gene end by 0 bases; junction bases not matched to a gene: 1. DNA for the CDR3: TGTGCCAGCAGTTATGCGGGGGCGAACACCGGGGAGCTGTTTTTT. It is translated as CASSYAGANTGELFF.

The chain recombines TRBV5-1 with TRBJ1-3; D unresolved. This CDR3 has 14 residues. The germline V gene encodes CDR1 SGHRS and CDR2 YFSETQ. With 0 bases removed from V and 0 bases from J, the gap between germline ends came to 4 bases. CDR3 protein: CASSLDNSGNTIYF. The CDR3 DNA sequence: TGCGCCAGCAGCTTGGACAACTCTGGAAACACCATATATTTT.

The chain's CDR3 is CAWTQARLPNEKLFF. The CDR3 DNA is TGTGCCTGGACCCAAGCTAGGCTACCGAATGAAAAACTGTTTTTT. This sequence joins TRBV30 and TRBJ1-4, with unresolved D. V lost 4 bases and J 5 bases, leaving 17 bases between the germline ends. The germline V gene has CDR1 GTSNPN and CDR2 SVGIG (reference sequence). The CDR3 loop spans 15 amino acids.